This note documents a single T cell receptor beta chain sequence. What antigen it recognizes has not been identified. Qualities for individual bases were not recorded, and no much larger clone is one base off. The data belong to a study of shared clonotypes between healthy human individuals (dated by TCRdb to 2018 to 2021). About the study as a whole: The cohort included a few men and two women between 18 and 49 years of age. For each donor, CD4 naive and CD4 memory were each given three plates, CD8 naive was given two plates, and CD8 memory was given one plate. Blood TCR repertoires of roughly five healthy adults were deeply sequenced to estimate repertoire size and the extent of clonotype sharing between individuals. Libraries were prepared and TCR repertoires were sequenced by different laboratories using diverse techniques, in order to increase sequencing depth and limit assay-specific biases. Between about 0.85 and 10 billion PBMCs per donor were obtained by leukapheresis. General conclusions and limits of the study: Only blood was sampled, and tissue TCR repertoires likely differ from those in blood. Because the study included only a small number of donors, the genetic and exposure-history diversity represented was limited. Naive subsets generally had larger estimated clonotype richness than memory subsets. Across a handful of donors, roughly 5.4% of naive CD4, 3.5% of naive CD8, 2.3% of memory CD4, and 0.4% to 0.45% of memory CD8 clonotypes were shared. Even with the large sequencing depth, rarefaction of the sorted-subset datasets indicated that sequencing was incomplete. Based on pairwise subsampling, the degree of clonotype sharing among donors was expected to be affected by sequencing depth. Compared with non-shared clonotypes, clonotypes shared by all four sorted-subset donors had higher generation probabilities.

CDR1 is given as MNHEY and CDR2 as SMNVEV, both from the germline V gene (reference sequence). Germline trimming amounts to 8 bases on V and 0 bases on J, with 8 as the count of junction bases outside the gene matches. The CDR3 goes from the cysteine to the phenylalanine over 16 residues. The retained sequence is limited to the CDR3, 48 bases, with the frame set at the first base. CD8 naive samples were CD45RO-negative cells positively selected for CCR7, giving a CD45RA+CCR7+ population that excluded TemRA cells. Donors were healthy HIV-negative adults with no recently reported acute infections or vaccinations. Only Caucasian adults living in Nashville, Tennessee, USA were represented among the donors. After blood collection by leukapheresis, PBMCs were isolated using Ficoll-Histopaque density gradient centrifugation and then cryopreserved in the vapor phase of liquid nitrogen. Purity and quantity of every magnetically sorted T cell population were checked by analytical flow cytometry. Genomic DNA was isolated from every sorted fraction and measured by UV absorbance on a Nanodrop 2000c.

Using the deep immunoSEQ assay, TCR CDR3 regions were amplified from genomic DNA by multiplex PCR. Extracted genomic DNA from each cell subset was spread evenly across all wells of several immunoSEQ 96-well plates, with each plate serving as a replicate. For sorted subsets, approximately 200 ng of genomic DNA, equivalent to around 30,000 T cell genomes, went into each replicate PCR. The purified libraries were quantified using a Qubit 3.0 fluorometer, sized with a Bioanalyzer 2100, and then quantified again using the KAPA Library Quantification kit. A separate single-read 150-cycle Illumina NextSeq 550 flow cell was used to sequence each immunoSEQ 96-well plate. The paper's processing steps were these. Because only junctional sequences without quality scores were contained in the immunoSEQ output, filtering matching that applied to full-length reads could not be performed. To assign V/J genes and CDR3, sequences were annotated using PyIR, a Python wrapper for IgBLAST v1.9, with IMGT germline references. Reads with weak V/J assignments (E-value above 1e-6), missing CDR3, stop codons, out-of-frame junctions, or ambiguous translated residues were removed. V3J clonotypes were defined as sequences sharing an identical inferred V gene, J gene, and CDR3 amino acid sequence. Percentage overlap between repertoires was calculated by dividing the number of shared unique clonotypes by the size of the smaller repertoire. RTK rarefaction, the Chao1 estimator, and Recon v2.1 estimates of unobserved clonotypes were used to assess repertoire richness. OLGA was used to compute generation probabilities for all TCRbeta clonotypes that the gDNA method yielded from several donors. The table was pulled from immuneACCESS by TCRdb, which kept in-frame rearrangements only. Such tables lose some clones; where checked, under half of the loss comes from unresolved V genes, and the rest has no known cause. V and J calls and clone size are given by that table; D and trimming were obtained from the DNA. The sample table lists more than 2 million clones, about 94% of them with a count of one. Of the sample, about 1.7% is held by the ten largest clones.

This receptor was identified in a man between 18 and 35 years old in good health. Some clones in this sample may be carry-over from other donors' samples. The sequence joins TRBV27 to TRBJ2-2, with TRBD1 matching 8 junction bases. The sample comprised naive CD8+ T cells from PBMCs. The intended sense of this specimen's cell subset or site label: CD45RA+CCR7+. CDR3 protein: CASYPGGWPNTGELFF. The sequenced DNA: TGTGCCAGCTACCCAGGGGGCTGGCCGAACACCGGGGAGCTGTTTTTT.